The next 23 T cell receptor beta chains were all read from a single sample in a study of response to subunit inactivated influenza vaccine. In TCRdb, the RT-PCR reads were re-called with MiXCR into one record per CDR3 protein. The table includes approximately 500,000 distinct CDR3 sequences, 10% to 15% detected once. The sequenced sample was PBMCs from blood, obtained roughly 48 days after vaccination. These receptors were collected from a man aged 45-65 years who received an inactivated influenza vaccine.

This clonotype appeared a few times. In nucleotides, the CDR3 is TGTGCCACCAGTGACCCCCAAGCGGGGGGGCCCTACAATGAGCAGTTCTTC. Its protein product is CATSDPQAGGPYNEQFF. The chain recombines TRBV24-1 with TRBJ2-1; 10 bases map to TRBD2. Germline CDR1 reads KGHDR; CDR2 reads SFDVKD. The CDR3 is made up of 17 amino acids. The J segment lost 2 bases and the V segment lost 4 bases, leaving 7 bases of the junction unmatched.

Only a few counts were recorded for this clonotype. The V and J genes are TRBV29-1 and TRBJ2-7; the D gene is possibly TRBD2 (6 bases). The CDR3 covers 14 residues. CDR1 SQVTM and CDR2 ANQGSEA come from the germline V gene. Trimming removed 1 base from V and 3 bases from J, with 13 bases in between. The DNA for the CDR3 is TGCAGCGTTGAAGTTGGGAGGATGGGCTACGAGCAGTACTTC. Its translation: CSVEVGRMGYEQYF.

The chain carries TRBV5-1 and TRBJ2-7; no definite D call. Germline CDR1 reads SGHRS; CDR2 reads YFSETQ. V lost 1 base and J lost 5, with 13 bases in between. The CDR3 contains 14 residues. In nucleotides, the CDR3 is TGCGCCAGCAGCTTGCAAGGCAGTCGTAACGAGCAGTACTTC. Its translation is CASSLQGSRNEQYF.

This clonotype has more than one count but fewer than ten. The rearrangement joins TRBV7-6 to TRBJ1-2, with D perhaps matching TRBD1 (5 bases). This CDR3 spans 17 amino acids. Looked up from germline, CDR1 is SGHVS and CDR2 is FNYEAQ. Trimming left V 0 bases short and J 4 bases short, with 18 bases between. CDR3 sequence: CASSLASGARTIYGYTF. CDR3 sequence (DNA): TGTGCCAGCAGCTTAGCCTCTGGGGCTCGGACCATCTATGGCTACACCTTC.

This sequence joins TRBV7-6 and TRBJ2-3, with unresolved D. The germline gives CDR1 SGHVS, CDR2 FNYEAQ. Trimming took off 5 bases at V and 4 bases at J, with 16 bases between the two ends. The CDR3 runs to 15 residues. The CDR3 is CASSPRRVAADTQYF. The CDR3 DNA sequence: TGTGCCAGCAGCCCTCGTAGGGTGGCGGCAGATACGCAGTATTTT.

This clonotype was seen repeatedly, ten times or more. The chain is built from TRBV20-1 and TRBJ1-4; D remains ambiguous. CDR1 DFQATT and CDR2 SNEGSKA come from the germline V gene (reference sequence). The V end lost 0 bases, the J end lost 5 bases, and 7 bases lay between the germline ends. CDR3 size: 13 residues. The chain's CDR3 is CSARDTKNEKLFF. The CDR3 DNA follows: TGCAGTGCTAGAGACACAAAGAATGAAAAACTGTTTTTT.

This clonotype has a count of ten or more. The chain has TRBV6-1 and TRBJ1-2, with TRBD1 matching 8 bases. The CDR3 contains 14 residues. Germline trimming cut 6 bases from V and 3 bases from J; bases unmatched to any gene: 6. Per germline, CDR1 MNHNS and CDR2 SASEGT. This chain's CDR3 is CASRDRTGYYGYTF. Here the CDR3 DNA reads TGTGCCAGCAGAGACAGGACAGGGTACTATGGCTACACCTTC.

In its sample, this clonotype was seen many times. The V call is TRBV12-3 or TRBV12-4, the J call TRBJ2-3; D unclear. The ends were cut back, 3 bases at V and 1 base at J, with 5 bases in the middle. The CDR3 runs 13 residues. The DNA for the CDR3 is TGTGCCAGCAGTTTGCGTCGCACAGATACGCAGTATTTT. This sequence encodes CASSLRRTDTQYF.

The chain employs TRBV12-5 and TRBJ1-5, with D possibly being TRBD1 (6 bases). The germline gives CDR1 LGHNT, CDR2 FRNRAP. Trimming took off 6 bases at V and 6 bases at J, with 15 bases between the two ends. This CDR3 is 14 amino acids long. The CDR3: CASGYGGAGQPQHF. DNA for the CDR3: TGTGCTAGTGGCTATGGGGGCGCGGGTCAGCCCCAGCATTTT.

The sample holds a few counts of this clonotype. The genes are TRBV5-1 and TRBJ2-5; D perhaps matches TRBD2 (7 bases). The CDR3 runs to 16 residues. Trimming removed 4 bases from V and 5 bases from J, with 21 bases in between. Per germline, CDR1 SGHRS and CDR2 YFSETQ. CDR3 nucleotides: TGCGCCAGCAGCCCGAATCCCGGGGGGCGAGGCGAGACCCAGTACTTC. It specifies CASSPNPGGRGETQYF.

The rearrangement links TRBV4-2 to TRBJ2-3; D gene uncertain. The V gene lost 0 bases and the J gene lost 4 bases, with 11 bases spanning the gap. The V gene's germline CDR1 is LGHNA and CDR2 YNFKEQ. The CDR3 contains 15 residues. The CDR3 here is CASSQDRAGADTQYF. CDR3 bases: TGTGCCAGCAGCCAAGATCGGGCTGGGGCAGATACGCAGTATTTT.

The sample holds a few counts of this clonotype. The chain uses TRBV6-2 or TRBV6-3 and TRBJ1-5, with 7 positions matching TRBD1. This CDR3 is built from 19 residues. V was pared by 0 bases and J by 0 bases, with 11 bases of the junction left unmatched. Germline loops: CDR1 MNHEY, CDR2 SVGEGT. CDR3 in amino acids: CASSYSFRPRGSSNQPQHF. The CDR3 bases are TGTGCCAGCAGTTACTCCTTTCGTCCCAGGGGGAGTAGCAATCAGCCCCAGCATTTT.

This clonotype was observed a few times. The rearrangement links TRBV20-1 to TRBJ2-3; 7 positions match TRBD1. V lost 6 bases, J lost 0 bases, and 3 bases stayed unmatched. The CDR3 spans 13 residues. From germline, CDR1 is DFQATT and CDR2 SNEGSKA (reference sequence). The CDR3 reads CSAGDSSTDTQYF. The CDR3, as DNA: TGCAGTGCGGGGGACAGCAGCACAGATACGCAGTATTTT.

The genes are TRBV5-6 and TRBJ2-5, with 9 nucleotides matching TRBD2. Trimming removed 4 bases from V and 1 base from J; junction bases left unmatched: 8. The V gene's germline CDR1 is SGHDT and CDR2 YYEEEE. The CDR3 has 16 residues. This CDR3 is CASSIVLAGIQETQYF. In nucleotides, the CDR3 is TGTGCCAGCAGCATCGTTCTAGCGGGAATCCAAGAGACCCAGTACTTC.

The chain has TRBV24-1 and TRBJ2-3, with TRBD1 matching over 9 bases. Germline V gives CDR1 KGHDR, CDR2 SFDVKD. The CDR3 loop spans 16 amino acids. J was trimmed by 4 bases and V by 2 bases; bases with no gene match: 6. The CDR3, as DNA: TGTGCCACCAGTGATTCTCCGGGACAGGGTCCAGATACGCAGTATTTT. Translated, it gives CATSDSPGQGPDTQYF.

In its sample, this clonotype was seen many times. This chain connects TRBV4-3 to TRBJ2-3; 7 bases agree with TRBD2. The germline V gene encodes CDR1 LGHNA and CDR2 YSLEER. The CDR3 spans 18 residues. The J segment lost 0 bases and the V segment lost 0 bases, leaving 9 bases of the junction unmatched. This CDR3 is CASSQDMGGSDSTDTQYF. CDR3 coding DNA: TGCGCCAGCAGCCAAGATATGGGGGGGAGTGATAGCACAGATACGCAGTATTTT.

To note about this clonotype: With a much larger clone just one base away, this may be a read error. The CDR3 region is CATSGIGTDMNTEASF. CDR3 sequence (DNA): TGTGCCACCAGTGGTATCGGGACAGATATGAACACTGAAGCTTCCTTT. This chain connects TRBV24-1 to TRBJ1-1, with 7 bases identical to TRBD1. The CDR3 loop spans 16 amino acids. Germline assignment: CDR1 KGHDR and CDR2 SFDVKD.

The chain combines TRBV29-1 with TRBJ2-1; 11 positions agree with TRBD2. Germline V gene data show CDR1 as SQVTM and CDR2 as ANQGSEA. CDR3 length: 16 residues. The J segment lost 9 bases and the V segment lost 6 bases, leaving 16 bases of the junction unmatched. The CDR3, as DNA: TGCAGCGTGAGACCGGGTAGTAGCGGGAGGGGTGGTGAGCAGTTCTTC. This encodes CSVRPGSSGRGGEQFF.

The chain combines TRBV5-1 with TRBJ2-1, with TRBD2 matching over 7 bases. CDR1 and CDR2 (germline): SGHRS, YFSETQ. V gave up 4 bases and J gave up 7 bases; unmatched junction bases: 2. The CDR3 extends over 12 amino acids. CDR3 loop: CASSGRGNEQFF. The CDR3 DNA reads as TGCGCCAGCAGCGGGAGGGGTAATGAGCAGTTCTTC.

This chain joins TRBV10-3 and TRBJ2-1, with no clear D. V was cut by 7 bases and J by 9 bases, with 13 bases left in between. Germline lookup yields CDR1 ENHRY and CDR2 SYGVKD. CDR3 length: 12 residues. CDR3 DNA: TGTGCCATCACCCGAACCTCCGGTGAGCAGTTCTTC. Translating gives CAITRTSGEQFF.

In this sample, this clonotype turned up many times. The CDR3 DNA is TGCAGTGCTTTTAGACTAGCGGGTAGCTACGAGCAGTACTTC. Its protein is CSAFRLAGSYEQYF. The rearrangement joins TRBV20-1 to TRBJ2-7, with 10 bases fitting TRBD2. CDR1 and CDR2 from the germline V gene are DFQATT and SNEGSKA (reference sequence). CDR3 length: 14 residues. With 5 bases clipped from V and 3 bases from J, the junction kept 7 bases outside the gene matches.

The chain employs TRBV7-9 and TRBJ2-7, with TRBD2 as a possible D gene (6 bases). V was cut by 0 bases and J by 12 bases, with 12 bases left in between. The CDR3 totals 12 residues. From germline, CDR1 is SEHNR and CDR2 FQNEAQ (reference sequence). CDR3 sequence reads: CASSLAEGKTYF. The CDR3 DNA reads TGTGCCAGCAGCTTAGCGGAGGGTAAAACGTACTTC.

This clonotype was found a few times. The chain is built from TRBV5-6 and TRBJ1-2; D unclear. Germline CDR1 is SGHDT and CDR2 is YYEEEE. CDR3 length: 13 residues. The V gene lost 4 bases and the J gene lost 6 bases, with 13 bases spanning the gap. CDR3 amino acids: CASSATYLHGYTF. DNA for the CDR3: TGTGCCAGCAGCGCGACATACCTACATGGCTACACCTTC. Full variable domain (remainder filled in from reference TRBV5-6 and TRBJ1-2): DAGVTQSPTHLIKTRGQQVTLRCSPKSGHDTVSWYQQALGQGPQFIFQYYEEEERQRGNFPDRFSGHQFPNYSSELNVNALLLGDSALYLCASSATYLHGYTFGSGTRLTVV.